This T cell receptor (beta chain) was documented in a study of control samples from healthy donors and cancer patients. Produced via immunoSEQ multiplex PCR; TCRdb's table is partial and in-frame only. Seen here are about 69,000 clones, more than 80% observed once, and the top ten hold 2.9%. CDR1 is SGHVS, CDR2 FNYEAQ, per germline. The length of the CDR3 is 14 residues. V shed 4 bases and J 4 bases; nucleotides not matched to a gene: 3. The sample holds a few counts of this clone. The V gene is TRBV7-6, the J gene TRBJ1-5, with TRBD1 matching 8 bases. The source is a woman aged 45-65 years with lung cancer. Sample: PBMCs. CDR3 protein: CASSWTGWNQPQHF. In DNA, the CDR3 is TGTGCCAGCAGCTGGACAGGGTGGAATCAGCCCCAGCATTTT.